At least ten counts were recorded for the clone carrying this T cell receptor (beta chain). The data originate from a study of T cell repertoires in cytomegalovirus infection. TCRdb analysed the reads with MiXCR anew, one entry per CDR3 protein. The sample lists 250,000 to 300,000 distinct CDR3 sequences, about 25% seen once, with 11% to 15% in the top ten. The J segment lost 0 bases and the V segment lost 5 bases, leaving 4 bases of the junction unmatched. In germline, CDR1 is SGHTA, CDR2 FQGNSA. The CDR3 covers 14 residues. The specimen was PBMCs. The receptor was derived from a human donor in good health (CMV status not recorded). Some clones in this sample may be carry-over from other donors' samples. This chain uses TRBV7-2 with TRBJ2-7; 7 bases are shared with TRBD1. The DNA for the CDR3 is TGTGCCAGCAGCGCGGACAGGCTCTCCTACGAGCAGTACTTC. Protein sequence: CASSADRLSYEQYF.